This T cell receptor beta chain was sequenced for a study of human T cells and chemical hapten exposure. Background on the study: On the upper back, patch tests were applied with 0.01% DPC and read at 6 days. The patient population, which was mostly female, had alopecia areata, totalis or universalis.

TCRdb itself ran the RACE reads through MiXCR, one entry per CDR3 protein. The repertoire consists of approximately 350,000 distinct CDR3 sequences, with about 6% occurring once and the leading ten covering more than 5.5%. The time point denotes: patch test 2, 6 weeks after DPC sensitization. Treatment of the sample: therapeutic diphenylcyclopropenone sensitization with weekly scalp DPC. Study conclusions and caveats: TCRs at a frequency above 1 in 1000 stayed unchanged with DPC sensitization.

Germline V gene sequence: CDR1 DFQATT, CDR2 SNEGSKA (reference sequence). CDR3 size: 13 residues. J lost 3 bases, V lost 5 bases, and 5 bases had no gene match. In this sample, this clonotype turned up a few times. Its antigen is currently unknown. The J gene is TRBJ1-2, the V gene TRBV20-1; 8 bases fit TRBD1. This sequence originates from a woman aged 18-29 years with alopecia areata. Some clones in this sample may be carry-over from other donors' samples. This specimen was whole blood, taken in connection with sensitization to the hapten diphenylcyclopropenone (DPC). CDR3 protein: CSAPGTGDYGYTF. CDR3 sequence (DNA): TGCAGTGCTCCCGGGACAGGCGACTATGGCTACACCTTC.